This passage covers 10 T cell receptor beta chains from one sample sequenced in a study of blood T cells in healthy people across ages. With a J-beta primer mix and a sample-barcoded 5' primer, a second PCR ran 7 to 11 cycles. Using its own MiXCR run on the 5' RACE reads, TCRdb lists one record per CDR3 protein. The sample has 1.2 million to 1.5 million distinct CDR3 sequences; approximately 42% are singletons. Sequencing was carried out using blood. The source is a woman aged 18-30 years in good health.

This clonotype was seen a few times. The rearrangement joins TRBV5-1 to TRBJ2-1; D may be TRBD2 (5 bases). The V and J ends lost 2 bases and 7 bases respectively, with 13 bases between them. Germline V gene sequence: CDR1 SGHRS, CDR2 YFSETQ. This CDR3 region has 14 residues. The CDR3 is CASSFSAGVNEQFF. For the CDR3, the DNA is TGCGCCAGCAGCTTTTCGGCGGGTGTGAATGAGCAGTTCTTC. Complete variable domain (other parts from reference TRBV5-1 and TRBJ2-1): KAGVTQTPRYLIKTRGQQVTLSCSPISGHRSVSWYQQTPGQGLQFLFEYFSETQRNKGNFPGRFSGRQFSNSRSEMNVSTLELGDSALYLCASSFSAGVNEQFFGPGTRLTVL.

The rearrangement links TRBV10-3 to TRBJ2-1; 10 bases are shared with TRBD2. The ends lost 6 bases at V and 1 base at J; junction bases unmatched: 6. Germline CDR1 and CDR2: ENHRY and SYGVKD. This CDR3 region has 16 residues. The CDR3 DNA reads TGTGCCATCAGCGGGACTAGCGATTATTCCTACAATGAGCAGTTCTTC. This encodes CAISGTSDYSYNEQFF.

The chain is built from TRBV6-6 and TRBJ2-4, with 9 bases matching TRBD2. Trimming removed 6 bases from V and 8 bases from J; junction bases left unmatched: 5. CDR3 length: 13 residues. CDR1 and CDR2 (germline): MNHNY, SVGAGI (reference sequence). CDR3 nucleotide sequence: TGTGCCAGCAGGCCGACTAGCGGAGACATTCAGTACTTC. Encoded protein: CASRPTSGDIQYF.

This clonotype was found a few times. This chain connects TRBV25-1 to TRBJ1-3; perhaps TRBD1 as D (5 bases). Germline-derived CDR1 and CDR2 are MGHDK and SYGVNS. V was pared by 6 bases and J by 4 bases, with 13 bases between. This CDR3 is built from 14 residues. CDR3 coding DNA: TGTGCCAGCAGAGAACCGGGACTCGGAAACACCATATATTTT. Amino acids: CASREPGLGNTIYF.

This clonotype was seen only a few times. V gene TRBV10-3 combines with J gene TRBJ2-3; D perhaps matches TRBD1 (7 bases). This CDR3 is 18 amino acids long. Germline loops: CDR1 ENHRY, CDR2 SYGVKD. V was clipped by 3 bases and J by 1 base, with 20 bases between them. The CDR3 loop reads CAISDWGRRDRGTDTQYF. For the CDR3, the DNA is TGTGCCATCAGTGATTGGGGCAGGCGGGACAGAGGCACAGATACGCAGTATTTT.

This clonotype was seen more than once but under ten times. The chain combines TRBV4-1 with TRBJ2-1; a possible D gene is TRBD2 (6 bases). CDR1 and CDR2 from the germline V gene are MGHRA and YSYEKL. Between the trimmed V and J ends, which lost 1 base and 6 bases, there was a span of 13 bases. This CDR3 comprises 15 residues. The chain's CDR3 is CASSQAGLAGNEQFF. The CDR3 nucleotides are TGCGCCAGCAGCCAAGCGGGACTGGCTGGCAATGAGCAGTTCTTC.

The chain recombines TRBV21-1 with TRBJ2-3. TRBV21-1 is a pseudogene. The CDR3 length is 15 residues. The CDR3 is CASSKDGVSTDTQYF. The CDR3 DNA reads TGTGCCAGCAGCAAAGATGGGGTTAGCACAGATACGCAGTATTTT.

The chain is built from TRBV20-1 and TRBJ2-6; D unclear. Germline lookup yields CDR1 DFQATT and CDR2 SNEGSKA (reference sequence). Trimming stripped 6 bases from V and 2 bases from J, with 11 bases between. The CDR3 length is 14 residues. The CDR3 region is CSAPGGAGANVLTF. The CDR3 DNA follows: TGCAGTGCCCCGGGTGGGGCTGGGGCCAACGTCCTGACTTTC.

The CDR3 coding sequence is TGTGCCAGCAGTTACTCGTCTTGGGATACGCAGTATTTT. This sequence encodes CASSYSSWDTQYF. The V call is TRBV6-2 or TRBV6-3, the J call TRBJ2-3; no definite D call. The ends were cut back, 0 bases at V and 6 bases at J, with 7 bases in the middle. Germline CDR1 is MNHEY and CDR2 is SVGEGT. The CDR3 is 13 amino acids.

The chain employs TRBV2 and TRBJ1-6; tentative D call: TRBD1 (5 bases). The CDR3 is made up of 14 amino acids. Germline loops: CDR1 SNHLY, CDR2 FYNNEI. V lost 6 bases and J lost 5, with 11 bases in between. CDR3 coding DNA: TGTGCCAGCAGGGGACCGAGGGATAATTCACCCCTCCACTTT. Amino acid sequence: CASRGPRDNSPLHF.